One sample yielded the 22 T cell receptor beta chains listed below, sequenced in a study of shared clonotypes between healthy human individuals. Profiling relied on immunoSEQ multiplex PCR, and the TCRdb table lists in-frame clones only, not all of them. The sample lists about 1.4 million clones, over 95% seen once, with about 1.2% in the top ten. Sequencing was performed on naive CD4+ T cells sorted from blood. Described subset: CD45RA+ positively selected. Every receptor here comes from a young man in good health.

V is TRBV28 and J is TRBJ2-1, with 7 bases aligning to TRBD2. V dropped 7 bases and J dropped 6; count of bases not matched to a gene: 9. Germline CDR1 MDHEN, CDR2 SYDVKM. This CDR3 has 14 amino acids. CDR3 in amino acids: CASTPGLYTNEQFF. CDR3 sequence (DNA): TGTGCCAGCACTCCGGGACTATACACCAATGAGCAGTTCTTC.

V and J are TRBV19 and TRBJ2-7; 10 bases agree with TRBD1. The CDR3 runs 14 residues. Losses at the gene ends were 5 bases for V and 3 bases for J; bases not matched to a gene: 4. CDR1 is LNHDA and CDR2 is SQIVND in the germline V gene (reference sequence). CDR3 nucleotides: TGTGCCAGTAGTGGCCGGGACAGGGGCTACGAGCAGTACTTC. Amino acids: CASSGRDRGYEQYF.

This chain joins TRBV28 and TRBJ2-3; perhaps D is TRBD1 or TRBD2 (5 bases each). The CDR3 covers 19 residues. The V gene lost 3 bases and the J gene lost 0 bases, with 22 bases spanning the gap. Germline V gene sequence: CDR1 MDHEN, CDR2 SYDVKM. CDR3 protein: CASSFGIGKGRSSTDTQYF. The CDR3 DNA is TGTGCCAGCAGTTTTGGAATTGGGAAGGGGAGATCTAGCACAGATACGCAGTATTTT.

With respect to this clone: Other DNA sequences within the sample encode an identical CDR3. The chain carries TRBV9 and TRBJ2-7, with 9 bases identical to TRBD2. CDR1 and CDR2 from the germline V gene are SGDLS and YYNGEE. V shed 0 bases and J 2 bases; nucleotides not matched to a gene: 3. This CDR3 comprises 15 residues. The CDR3 DNA reads as TGTGCCAGCAGCGTAGGCCTAGCGGGACCCTACGAGCAGTACTTC. It yields the protein CASSVGLAGPYEQYF.

The J gene is TRBJ2-2, the V gene TRBV6-6; D perhaps matches TRBD1 (5 bases). The CDR3 is 16 amino acids. V was cut by 0 bases and J by 9 bases, with 17 bases left in between. Germline CDR1 and CDR2: MNHNY and SVGAGI (reference sequence). CDR3 sequence reads: CASSYSAQGGGRELFF. CDR3 DNA sequence: TGTGCCAGCAGTTACTCAGCGCAGGGCGGTGGTCGGGAGCTGTTTTTT.

The chain recombines TRBV2 with TRBJ2-7; 10 nucleotides align to TRBD2. This CDR3 contains 14 residues. After removal of 10 bases from V and 6 bases from J, the junction contained 12 bases not matched to a gene. The germline V gene has CDR1 SNHLY and CDR2 FYNNEI. The CDR3 here is CAKKSGTSVGEQYF. The CDR3 nucleotides read TGTGCCAAAAAGAGCGGGACTAGCGTCGGCGAGCAGTACTTC.

Note on this clone: Other DNA variants within this sample encode the same CDR3. CDR3 sequence: CASSRGQTYNEQFF. As DNA, the CDR3 is TGTGCCAGCAGCAGAGGACAGACCTACAATGAGCAGTTCTTC. The chain couples TRBV7-3 to TRBJ2-1; TRBD1 might be the D (6 bases). Trimming left V 5 bases short and J 2 bases short, with 10 bases between. Germline-derived CDR1 and CDR2 are SGHTA and FQGTGA. The CDR3 is made up of 14 amino acids.

The chain employs TRBV5-1 and TRBJ2-1, with 7 positions matching TRBD1. This CDR3 comprises 13 residues. Germline V gene lookup returns CDR1 SGHRS and CDR2 YFSETQ. The trim removed 4 bases at V and 5 bases at J, leaving 3 bases unmatched. The CDR3 sequence is CASSVQGNNEQFF. The CDR3 DNA follows: TGCGCCAGCAGCGTACAGGGGAACAATGAGCAGTTCTTC. The full variable domain, completed using reference TRBV5-1 and TRBJ2-1, is KAGVTQTPRYLIKTRGQQVTLSCSPISGHRSVSWYQQTPGQGLQFLFEYFSETQRNKGNFPGRFSGRQFSNSRSEMNVSTLELGDSALYLCASSVQGNNEQFFGPGTRLTVL.

The V gene is TRBV7-2, the J gene TRBJ1-2; D is ambiguous. CDR3 length: 12 residues. The ends were cut back, 5 bases at V and 7 bases at J, with 11 bases in the middle. The germline V gene has CDR1 SGHTA and CDR2 FQGNSA. CDR3 bases: TGTGCCAGCAGCCCAGTCCCACTTGGCTACACCTTC. This sequence encodes CASSPVPLGYTF.

This rearrangement joins TRBV5-4 to TRBJ2-3; no clear D gene. V lost 0 bases, J lost 7 bases, and 12 bases lay in between. Germline V gene sequence: CDR1 SGHNT, CDR2 YYREEE (reference sequence). The CDR3 runs 14 residues. This chain's CDR3 is CASSLALLKNTQYF. CDR3 DNA: TGTGCCAGCAGCTTGGCCTTGTTGAAAAATACGCAGTATTTT.

The chain employs TRBV7-2 and TRBJ2-7; D unclear. The length of the CDR3 is 13 residues. Trimming shortened V by 3 bases and J by 3 bases, and 9 bases separated the two germline ends. Per germline, CDR1 SGHTA and CDR2 FQGNSA. The CDR3 nucleotides read TGTGCCAGCAGCTTGAACGCCTACTACGAGCAGTACTTC. Amino acids: CASSLNAYYEQYF.

The chain recombines TRBV15 with TRBJ1-4; D not resolved. Germline assignment: CDR1 LNHNV and CDR2 YYDKDF (reference sequence). Trimming shortened V by 0 bases and J by 7 bases, and 9 bases separated the two germline ends. CDR3 length: 14 residues. The CDR3 reads CATSRDAASEKLFF. Written as DNA, the CDR3 is TGTGCCACCAGCAGAGATGCGGCTTCTGAAAAACTGTTTTTT. Full variable domain (rest looked up from reference TRBV15 and TRBJ1-4): DAMVIQNPRYQVTQFGKPVTLSCSQTLNHNVMYWYQQKSSQAPKLLFHYYDKDFNNEADTPDNFQSRRPNTSFCFLDIRSPGLGDTAMYLCATSRDAASEKLFFGSGTQLSVL.

V usage is TRBV7-2 and J usage is TRBJ2-7, with 9 bases matching TRBD1. The J segment lost 2 bases and the V segment lost 5 bases, leaving 10 bases of the junction unmatched. This CDR3 contains 16 residues. Germline values: CDR1 SGHTA, CDR2 FQGNSA. The CDR3 loop reads CASSTYPGTGTYEQYF. The CDR3 nucleotides read TGTGCCAGCAGCACCTACCCCGGGACAGGGACCTACGAGCAGTACTTC.

The rearrangement joins TRBV15 to TRBJ1-1; D is ambiguous. The germline V gene has CDR1 LNHNV and CDR2 YYDKDF (reference sequence). The CDR3 loop spans 17 amino acids. Deletions cut 0 bases from V and 0 bases from J, with 14 bases between. The CDR3 region is CATSRDPFLGMNTEAFF. The DNA for the CDR3 is TGTGCCACCAGCAGAGATCCTTTTTTAGGAATGAACACTGAAGCTTTCTTT.

The J gene is TRBJ2-2, the V gene TRBV7-3; no clear D. The CDR3 consists of 13 residues. The V end was cut by 1 base, the J end by 8 bases, with 8 bases between. Germline V lookup: CDR1 SGHTA, CDR2 FQGTGA. DNA of the CDR3: TGTGCCAGCAGCTTAAGCCCCTTAGGGGAGCTGTTTTTT. Encoded protein: CASSLSPLGELFF.

V usage is TRBV13 and J usage is TRBJ1-3; D is unclear. The V gene lost 1 base and the J gene lost 0 bases, with 16 bases spanning the gap. The CDR3 extends over 18 amino acids. Looked up from germline, CDR1 is PRHDT and CDR2 is FYEKMQ (reference sequence). This chain's CDR3 is CASSLEVGPVYSGNTIYF. CDR3 coding DNA: TGTGCCAGCAGCTTAGAAGTAGGGCCTGTGTACTCTGGAAACACCATATATTTT.

This rearrangement joins TRBV18 to TRBJ1-5; no reliable D call. Germline assignment: CDR1 KGHSH and CDR2 LQKENI. This CDR3 has 15 residues. Trimming left V 3 bases short and J 6 bases short, with 15 bases between. This CDR3 reads CASSPFPQPAQPQHF. CDR3 in DNA: TGTGCCAGCTCACCGTTCCCACAACCCGCTCAGCCCCAGCATTTT.

The chain combines TRBV20-1 with TRBJ2-1, with unresolved D. The CDR3 loop spans 11 amino acids. Germline V CDR1 and CDR2: DFQATT, SNEGSKA (reference sequence). V was trimmed by 5 bases and J by 4 bases, leaving 6 bases between them. The CDR3 loop reads CSAWKYNEQFF. DNA of the CDR3: TGCAGTGCTTGGAAATACAATGAGCAGTTCTTC.

This chain connects TRBV28 to TRBJ2-5, with 8 positions matching TRBD1. This CDR3 spans 14 amino acids. Germline V lookup: CDR1 MDHEN, CDR2 SYDVKM. Unmatched junction bases numbered 7, after V lost 5 bases and J lost 5 bases. The chain's CDR3 is CASSRRQGIETQYF. DNA for the CDR3: TGTGCCAGCAGTCGCAGACAGGGGATCGAGACCCAGTACTTC.

J is TRBJ2-1 and V is TRBV4-1; 9 bases are shared with TRBD2. This CDR3 comprises 20 residues. Looked up from germline, CDR1 is MGHRA and CDR2 is YSYEKL. Trimming cost V 0 bases and J 4 bases; bases outside gene matches: 16. CDR3 residues: CASSQEYKRILREGYNEQFF. The CDR3 DNA reads TGCGCCAGCAGCCAAGAGTACAAGAGGATTTTGCGGGAGGGATACAATGAGCAGTTCTTC.

The V call is TRBV29-1, the J call TRBJ2-7; D ambiguous. Germline V gene data show CDR1 as SQVTM and CDR2 as ANQGSEA. V was pared by 6 bases and J by 2 bases, with 17 bases between. The CDR3 runs to 14 residues. The CDR3 region is CSVGPALSTYEQYF. The CDR3 nucleotides are TGCAGCGTCGGTCCGGCCCTTAGCACCTACGAGCAGTACTTC.

The chain joins TRBV12-5 to TRBJ1-1, with a weak D call TRBD1 (6 bases). With 0 bases removed from V and 2 bases from J, the gap between germline ends came to 19 bases. The CDR3 covers 18 residues. Germline V CDR1 and CDR2: LGHNT, FRNRAP. CDR3 DNA: TGTGCTAGTGGTTTGGTATCAACGACAGGAAGGACCAACACTGAAGCTTTCTTT. This translates into CASGLVSTTGRTNTEAFF.